The 21 T cell receptor beta chains reported below all come from one sample, sequenced in a study of T-cell reconstitution after alpha-beta-depleted transplantation in children. Preparation of the TCRbeta library involved a method that used unique molecular identifiers. MiXCR was run by TCRdb on the PCR reads, yielding one entry per CDR3 protein. The table includes roughly 590,000 distinct CDR3 sequences, approximately 17% detected once. The sample was PBMCs from the stem cell graft donor, taken from the stem cell graft. The receptors were sampled from a human donor who donated a stem cell graft to a child with acute myeloid leukemia.

This clonotype has a count of ten or more. The chain combines TRBV20-1 with TRBJ2-6, with unresolved D. This CDR3 is 14 amino acids long. With 5 bases removed from V and 1 base from J, the gap between germline ends came to 9 bases. Germline CDR1 reads DFQATT; CDR2 reads SNEGSKA (reference sequence). In DNA, the CDR3 is TGCAGTGCTTTACAGATGTCTGGGGCCAACGTCCTGACTTTC. Its protein is CSALQMSGANVLTF.

This clonotype has more than one count but fewer than ten. The V and J genes are TRBV6-2 or TRBV6-3 and TRBJ1-1; D gene unclear. There are 13 residues in the CDR3. V was trimmed by 2 bases and J by 7 bases, leaving 11 bases between them. Germline V gives CDR1 MNHEY, CDR2 SVGEGT. CDR3 nucleotide sequence: TGTGCCAGCAGTTACCCAAACAGCGGTGAAGCTTTCTTT. Its translation: CASSYPNSGEAFF.

This clonotype was seen more than once but under ten times. V gene TRBV2 combines with J gene TRBJ1-2, with a tentative D call TRBD1 (5 bases). The CDR3 runs 15 residues. In germline, CDR1 is SNHLY, CDR2 FYNNEI. Between the trimmed V and J ends, which lost 6 bases and 4 bases, there was a span of 18 bases. This CDR3 reads CASRTLGGVIYGYTF. CDR3 bases: TGTGCCAGCAGGACGCTTGGGGGAGTGATCTATGGCTACACCTTC. The variable domain in full, completed from reference TRBV2 and TRBJ1-2, reads EPEVTQTPSHQVTQMGQEVILRCVPISNHLYFYWYRQILGQKVEFLVSFYNNEISEKSEIFDDQFSVERPDGSNFTLKIRSTKLEDSAMYFCASRTLGGVIYGYTFGSGTRLTVV.

This clonotype showed up many times. This chain connects TRBV7-2 to TRBJ1-6; possibly TRBD1 for D (5 bases). The germline V gene encodes CDR1 SGHTA and CDR2 FQGNSA. This CDR3 region has 15 residues. The V and J ends lost 0 bases and 8 bases respectively, with 11 bases between them. In DNA form, the CDR3 reads TGTGCCAGCAGCTTAGCCCCAGGGTCGCATTCACCCCTCCACTTT. Translated, it gives CASSLAPGSHSPLHF.

This clonotype was detected many times. The genes are TRBV20-1 and TRBJ2-1; 15 bases are shared with TRBD2. Germline CDR1 is DFQATT and CDR2 is SNEGSKA (reference sequence). Losses at the gene ends were 0 bases for V and 6 bases for J; bases not matched to a gene: 9. This CDR3 has 18 amino acids. The CDR3 loop is CSARDRRTSGGASNEQFF. The CDR3 DNA is TGCAGTGCTAGAGATAGGAGGACTAGCGGGGGGGCGTCCAATGAGCAGTTCTTC.

V and J are TRBV4-2 and TRBJ1-1; TRBD1 is a possible D gene (5 bases). V was pared by 2 bases and J by 5 bases, with 12 bases between. This CDR3 contains 14 residues. Germline V gives CDR1 LGHNA, CDR2 YNFKEQ. The CDR3 sequence: CASSQPGQTTEAFF. The CDR3 coding sequence is TGTGCCAGCAGCCAACCCGGACAAACGACTGAAGCTTTCTTT.

The gene calls are TRBV4-3 and TRBJ2-7; 8 bases agree with TRBD1. This CDR3 comprises 14 residues. V shed 6 bases, J shed 5 bases, and the junction held 9 bases outside the gene matches. The germline V gene encodes CDR1 LGHNA and CDR2 YSLEER. CDR3 protein: CASSVGTGGDEQYF. Here the CDR3 DNA reads TGCGCCAGCAGTGTTGGGACAGGAGGAGACGAGCAGTACTTC.

Many counts were recorded for this clonotype. V and J are TRBV12-3 or TRBV12-4 and TRBJ2-1, with 9 bases that match TRBD2. J was trimmed by 2 bases and V by 3 bases; bases with no gene match: 5. This CDR3 is built from 16 residues. The CDR3 bases are TGTGCCAGCAGTTTCCTAGCGGGGCGGGCCTACAATGAGCAGTTCTTC. Its protein product is CASSFLAGRAYNEQFF.

This clonotype has at least ten counts. V usage is TRBV20-1 and J usage is TRBJ2-1, with D possibly being TRBD1 or TRBD2 (5 bases each). CDR1 is DFQATT, CDR2 SNEGSKA, per germline (reference sequence). Trimming pared 6 bases from V and 1 base from J, leaving 13 bases between. The CDR3 has 14 residues. The CDR3 protein is CSADPGRSYNEQFF. The CDR3 DNA follows: TGCAGTGCAGATCCGGGACGGTCCTACAATGAGCAGTTCTTC.

This clonotype has ten or more counts. The chain is built from TRBV29-1 and TRBJ1-1; TRBD1 might be the D (5 bases). This CDR3 is 13 amino acids long. V shed 6 bases and J shed 5 bases, with 16 bases lying between them. Germline-derived CDR1 and CDR2 are SQVTM and ANQGSEA. CDR3: CSVSGTLRTEAFF. CDR3 nucleotide sequence: TGCAGCGTCTCCGGGACCCTGCGTACTGAAGCTTTCTTT.

Remarks on this clonotype: A much bigger clone sits one base away, suggesting this may be a read error. DNA of the CDR3: TGCTGTGCTCACACCTATCCGACCATAAGGACCGGCTATGGCTACACCTTC. Translated, it gives CCAHTYPTIRTGYGYTF. The chain combines TRBV20-1 with TRBJ1-2; no reliable D call. This CDR3 is 17 amino acids long. Germline V gene data show CDR1 as DFQATT and CDR2 as SNEGSKA (reference sequence).

This clonotype has ten or more counts. The chain recombines TRBV20-1 with TRBJ1-1; 8 bases match TRBD1. V was clipped by 6 bases and J by 1 base; unmatched bases: 7. Germline CDR1 and CDR2: DFQATT and SNEGSKA (reference sequence). The CDR3 extends over 14 amino acids. The chain's CDR3 is CSARTGYKNTEAFF. CDR3 bases: TGCAGTGCCCGGACAGGGTACAAGAACACTGAAGCTTTCTTT.

The chain recombines TRBV7-2 with TRBJ1-4; D might be TRBD1 (6 bases). The CDR3 has 14 amino acids. Between the trimmed V and J ends, which lost 5 bases and 4 bases, there was a span of 11 bases. Germline values: CDR1 SGHTA, CDR2 FQGNSA. The CDR3 DNA follows: TGTGCCAGCAGCCAAGACAGGAATAATGAAAAACTGTTTTTT. Its translation is CASSQDRNNEKLFF.

This clonotype was recorded many times. V is TRBV6-5 and J is TRBJ1-1; D is undetermined. V was clipped by 0 bases and J by 1 base, with 9 bases between them. The CDR3 is made up of 15 amino acids. Per germline, CDR1 MNHEY and CDR2 SVGAGI. CDR3 sequence: CASSYSGFGNTEAFF. The CDR3 nucleotides read TGTGCCAGCAGTTACTCTGGGTTTGGGAACACTGAAGCTTTCTTT.

This clonotype has more than one count but fewer than ten. As DNA, the CDR3 is TGTGCCAGCAGCTTTCTCCGGACAGAAAGGGAAGCTTTCTTT. It specifies CASSFLRTEREAFF. This rearrangement joins TRBV7-9 to TRBJ1-1; a weak D match, TRBD1 (6 bases). The CDR3 spans 14 residues. Germline V gives CDR1 SEHNR, CDR2 FQNEAQ (reference sequence). Trimming removed 3 bases at V and 8 bases at J, with 16 bases between.

This clonotype was observed many times. CDR3 region: CASSLEASNNEQFF. Written as DNA, the CDR3 is TGCGCCAGCAGCTTGGAGGCCAGCAACAATGAGCAGTTCTTC. This rearrangement joins TRBV5-1 to TRBJ2-1; D is unclear. This CDR3 spans 14 amino acids. The V end was cut by 0 bases, the J end by 5 bases, with 9 bases between. Germline CDR1 SGHRS, CDR2 YFSETQ.

The CDR3, as DNA: TGCGCCAGCAGCGGTTTTGAGGGGGACGAGCAGTACTTC. It codes for CASSGFEGDEQYF. The rearrangement links TRBV5-1 to TRBJ2-7; possibly TRBD1 for D (6 bases). V was cut by 4 bases and J by 5 bases, with 13 bases left in between. The CDR3 totals 13 residues. Germline V CDR1 and CDR2: SGHRS, YFSETQ.

This clonotype has a count of ten or more. The chain combines TRBV20-1 with TRBJ1-6; no clear D. V was pared by 4 bases and J by 8 bases, with 9 bases between. This CDR3 comprises 12 residues. In germline, CDR1 is DFQATT, CDR2 SNEGSKA (reference sequence). The CDR3 is CSAIREDSPLHF. CDR3 coding DNA: TGCAGTGCTATACGGGAGGATTCACCCCTCCACTTT.

The sample holds a few counts of this clonotype. V gene TRBV20-1 combines with J gene TRBJ1-1; D perhaps matches TRBD1 (5 bases). V lost 6 bases and J 4 bases, leaving 15 bases between the germline ends. CDR3 length: 13 amino acids. Germline V CDR1 and CDR2: DFQATT, SNEGSKA (reference sequence). In nucleotides, the CDR3 is TGCAGTGCCAGGGTCGGGTTGGGCACTGAAGCTTTCTTT. Protein: CSARVGLGTEAFF.

V gene TRBV7-9 combines with J gene TRBJ2-5; a possible D gene is TRBD1 (6 bases). The germline gives CDR1 SEHNR, CDR2 FQNEAQ (reference sequence). The CDR3 runs 14 residues. V was cut by 5 bases and J by 4 bases, with 14 bases left in between. CDR3 in DNA: TGTGCCAGCAGCCAGCAGGGGTCTGGAGAGACCCAGTACTTC. As protein: CASSQQGSGETQYF.

This clonotype was found many times. The chain is built from TRBV20-1 and TRBJ2-5; D is possibly TRBD2 (5 bases). This CDR3 is built from 13 residues. Germline V lookup: CDR1 DFQATT, CDR2 SNEGSKA (reference sequence). Trimming removed 1 base at V and 5 bases at J, with 11 bases between. In nucleotides, the CDR3 is TGCAGTGCTAGAGGCTCCCGCGGGGAGACCCAGTACTTC. Translated: CSARGSRGETQYF.